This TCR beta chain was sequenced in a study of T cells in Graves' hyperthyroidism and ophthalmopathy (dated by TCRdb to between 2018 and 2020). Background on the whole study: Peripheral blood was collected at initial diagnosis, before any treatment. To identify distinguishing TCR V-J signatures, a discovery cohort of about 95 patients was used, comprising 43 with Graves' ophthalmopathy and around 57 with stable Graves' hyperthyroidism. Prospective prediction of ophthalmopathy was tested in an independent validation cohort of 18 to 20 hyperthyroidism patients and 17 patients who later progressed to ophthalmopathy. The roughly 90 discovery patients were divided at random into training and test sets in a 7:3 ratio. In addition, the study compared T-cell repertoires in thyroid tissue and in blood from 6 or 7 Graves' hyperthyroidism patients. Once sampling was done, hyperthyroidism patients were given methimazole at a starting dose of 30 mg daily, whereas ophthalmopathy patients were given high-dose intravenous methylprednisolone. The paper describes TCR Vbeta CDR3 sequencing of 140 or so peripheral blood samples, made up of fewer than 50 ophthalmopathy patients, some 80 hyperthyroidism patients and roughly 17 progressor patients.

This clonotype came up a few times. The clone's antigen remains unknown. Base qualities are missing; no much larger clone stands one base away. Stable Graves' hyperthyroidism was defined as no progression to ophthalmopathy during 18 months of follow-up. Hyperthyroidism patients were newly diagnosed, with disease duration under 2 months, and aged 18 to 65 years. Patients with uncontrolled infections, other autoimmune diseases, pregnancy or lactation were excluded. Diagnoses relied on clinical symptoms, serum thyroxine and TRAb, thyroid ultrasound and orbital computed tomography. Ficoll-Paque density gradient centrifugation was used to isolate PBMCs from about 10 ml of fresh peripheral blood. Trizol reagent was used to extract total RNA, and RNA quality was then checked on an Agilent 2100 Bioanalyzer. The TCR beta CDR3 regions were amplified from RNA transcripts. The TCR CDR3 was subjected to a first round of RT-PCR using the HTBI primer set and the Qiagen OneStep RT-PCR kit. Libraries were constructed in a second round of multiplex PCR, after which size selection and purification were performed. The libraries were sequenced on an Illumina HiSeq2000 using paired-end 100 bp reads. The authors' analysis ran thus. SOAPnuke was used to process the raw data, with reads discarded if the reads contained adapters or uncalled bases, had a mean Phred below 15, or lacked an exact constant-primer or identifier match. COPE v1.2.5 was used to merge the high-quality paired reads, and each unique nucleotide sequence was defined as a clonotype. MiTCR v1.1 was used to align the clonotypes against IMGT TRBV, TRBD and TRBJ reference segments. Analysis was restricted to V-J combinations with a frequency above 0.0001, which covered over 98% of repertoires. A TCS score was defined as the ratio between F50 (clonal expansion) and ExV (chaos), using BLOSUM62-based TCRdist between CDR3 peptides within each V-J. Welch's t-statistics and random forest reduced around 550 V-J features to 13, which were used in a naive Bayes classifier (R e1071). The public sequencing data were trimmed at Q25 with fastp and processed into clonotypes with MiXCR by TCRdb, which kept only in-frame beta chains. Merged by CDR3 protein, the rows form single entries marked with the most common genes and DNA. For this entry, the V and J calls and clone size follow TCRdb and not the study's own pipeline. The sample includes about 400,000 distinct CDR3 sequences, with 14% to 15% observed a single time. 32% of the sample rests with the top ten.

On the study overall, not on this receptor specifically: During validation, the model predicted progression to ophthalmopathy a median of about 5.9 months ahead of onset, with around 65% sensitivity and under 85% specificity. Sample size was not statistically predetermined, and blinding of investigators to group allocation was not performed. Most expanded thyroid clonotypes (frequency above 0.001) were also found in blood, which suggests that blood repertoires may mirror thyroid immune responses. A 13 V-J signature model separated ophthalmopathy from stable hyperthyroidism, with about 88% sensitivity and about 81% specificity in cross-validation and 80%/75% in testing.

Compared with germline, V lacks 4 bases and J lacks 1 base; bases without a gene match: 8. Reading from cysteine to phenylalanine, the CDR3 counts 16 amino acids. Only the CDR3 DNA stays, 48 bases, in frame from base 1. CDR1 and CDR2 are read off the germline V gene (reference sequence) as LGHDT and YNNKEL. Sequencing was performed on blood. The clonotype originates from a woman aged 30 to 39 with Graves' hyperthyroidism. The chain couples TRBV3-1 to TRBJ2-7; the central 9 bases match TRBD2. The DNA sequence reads TGTGCCAGCAGCCCATTTGTGGGACTAGCATCCTACGAGCAGTACTTC. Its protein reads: CASSPFVGLASYEQYF.